This entry lists 32 T cell receptor beta chains sequenced from one sample in a study of T cell repertoires in cytomegalovirus infection. Their antigen targets remain unknown. TCRdb fed the reads into MiXCR, producing one record per CDR3 protein. The top ten hold 25% of the sample, which has under 200,000 distinct CDR3 sequences, roughly 22% seen once. This material consisted of CD8+ T cells from cultured PBMCs, taken from culture after CMV antigen stimulation. The receptors come from a human donor in good health (CMV status not recorded). Some clones in this sample may be carry-over from other donors' samples.

In this sample, this clonotype turned up many times. This chain joins TRBV7-8 and TRBJ2-7, with D perhaps matching TRBD1 (6 bases). Germline loops: CDR1 SGHVS, CDR2 FQNEAQ. V lost 9 bases and J 0 bases, leaving 12 bases between the germline ends. This CDR3 comprises 13 residues. The CDR3 DNA reads TGTGCCAGTTGCTCCAGGGGCTCCTACGAGCAGTACTTC. It is translated as CASCSRGSYEQYF. Full variable domain (outside the CDR3, taken from reference TRBV7-8 and TRBJ2-7): GAGVSQSPRYKVAKRGQDVALRCDPISGHVSLFWYQQALGQGPEFLTYFQNEAQLDKSGLPSDRFFAERPEGSVSTLKIQRTQQEDSAVYLCASCSRGSYEQYFGPGTRLTVT.

In this sample, this clonotype turned up many times. The chain has TRBV5-6 and TRBJ1-1, with a possible D match to TRBD1 (6 bases). With 6 bases removed from V and 3 bases from J, the gap between germline ends came to 12 bases. The CDR3 extends over 13 amino acids. Germline CDR1 and CDR2: SGHDT and YYEEEE. The CDR3 nucleotides read TGTGCCAGCATGTCGGGGGCGGACACTGAAGCTTTCTTT. Translating it yields CASMSGADTEAFF.

V and J are TRBV6-6 and TRBJ2-7, with TRBD1 identical over 10 bases. Germline V lookup: CDR1 MNHNY, CDR2 SVGAGI (reference sequence). V lost 4 bases and J lost 6; bases outside the gene matches: 9. The CDR3 length is 15 residues. CDR3 coding DNA: TGTGCCAGCAGTTTTCGGGGGACAGGGGATTTCGAGCAGTACTTC. Protein sequence: CASSFRGTGDFEQYF.

The chain combines TRBV7-2 with TRBJ2-3; TRBD2 is a possible D gene (7 bases). Germline CDR1 reads SGHTA; CDR2 reads FQGNSA. V shed 5 bases and J shed 1 base, with 13 bases lying between them. This CDR3 is 15 amino acids long. The CDR3: CASSAPGGRTDTQYF. For the CDR3, the DNA is TGTGCCAGCAGCGCCCCGGGGGGCCGCACAGATACGCAGTATTTT.

The rearrangement uses TRBV12-3 or TRBV12-4 and TRBJ1-2; D unresolved. CDR3 size: 17 residues. Trimming removed 5 bases at V and 6 bases at J, with 25 bases between. CDR3 sequence reads: CASSPTGLRPISDGYTF. In DNA form, the CDR3 reads TGTGCCAGCAGTCCCACCGGGCTAAGGCCCATTAGCGATGGCTACACCTTC.

This chain uses TRBV12-3 or TRBV12-4 with TRBJ2-1; D not resolved. The CDR3 length is 11 residues. V was trimmed by 6 bases and J by 9 bases, leaving 9 bases between them. This CDR3 is CASSRHTEQFF. In DNA, the CDR3 is TGTGCCAGCAGCAGACATACTGAGCAGTTCTTC.

At least ten counts were recorded for this clonotype. The V gene is TRBV27, the J gene TRBJ1-1; D call uncertain. The CDR3 is 13 amino acids. Trimming removed 2 bases at V and 1 base at J, with 5 bases between. CDR1 is MNHEY and CDR2 is SMNVEV in the germline V gene (reference sequence). The CDR3 DNA reads TGTGCCAGCAGTTTAATCCGGAACACTGAAGCTTTCTTT. It yields the protein CASSLIRNTEAFF.

The V call is TRBV7-6, the J call TRBJ2-3, with D perhaps matching TRBD2 (5 bases). CDR3 length: 16 residues. V lost 0 bases and J 3 bases, leaving 13 bases between the germline ends. CDR1 is SGHVS, CDR2 FNYEAQ, per germline. The CDR3 DNA reads as TGTGCCAGCAGCTTAGCGCTTTGGGAGTTTACAGATACGCAGTATTTT. Translation: CASSLALWEFTDTQYF.

This clonotype has just a few counts. The V and J genes are TRBV7-2 and TRBJ1-4, with D possibly being TRBD1 (6 bases). Germline V lookup: CDR1 SGHTA, CDR2 FQGNSA. The germline V and J ends were trimmed by 5 bases and 5 bases, with 15 bases remaining between them. The CDR3 sequence is 15 residues long. DNA for the CDR3: TGTGCCAGCAGCGCCGGGACAATTTCGAATGAAAAACTGTTTTTT. It encodes CASSAGTISNEKLFF.

As to this clonotype: Possible read error: a much larger clone is one base away. CDR3 coding DNA: TGTGCCAGCAACTCCAACCGCCTCCCAACTAATGAAAAACTGTTTTTT. It specifies CASNSNRLPTNEKLFF. This chain joins TRBV7-9 and TRBJ1-4; D not resolved. The CDR3 contains 16 residues. The V end was cut by 7 bases, the J end by 0 bases, with 15 bases between. The germline V gene has CDR1 SEHNR and CDR2 FQNEAQ (reference sequence). Based on the CDR3 plus reference TRBV7-9 and TRBJ1-4, the full variable domain is DTGVSQNPRHKITKRGQNVTFRCDPISEHNRLYWYRQTLGQGPEFLTYFQNEAQLEKSRLLSDRFSAERPKGSFSTLEIQRTEQGDSAMYLCASNSNRLPTNEKLFFGSGTQLSVL.

A few counts support this clonotype. The V call is TRBV7-2, the J call TRBJ2-1; 7 bases are a match to TRBD2. Germline V gene data show CDR1 as SGHTA and CDR2 as FQGNSA. The junction had 4 bases not matched to a gene; V was cut back by 7 bases and J by 1 base. CDR3 size: 14 residues. The CDR3 DNA reads TGTGCCAGCATCCCGGGGGGATCCTACAATGAGCAGTTCTTC. Protein product: CASIPGGSYNEQFF.

There are a few counts of this clonotype. The V call is TRBV27, the J call TRBJ1-1; TRBD1 matches 7 bases. Germline values: CDR1 MNHEY, CDR2 SMNVEV (reference sequence). The CDR3 length is 20 residues. J was trimmed by 0 bases and V by 3 bases; bases with no gene match: 19. The CDR3 reads CASSFLPGGLSPTMNTEAFF. The CDR3 DNA is TGTGCCAGCAGTTTTCTTCCAGGGGGACTCTCCCCAACCATGAACACTGAAGCTTTCTTT.

The gene calls are TRBV7-3 and TRBJ2-5, with D perhaps given as TRBD1 or TRBD2 (5 bases each). Germline V gene data show CDR1 as SGHTA and CDR2 as FQGTGA. This CDR3 spans 16 amino acids. Trimming pared 4 bases from V and 5 bases from J, leaving 20 bases between. In DNA, the CDR3 is TGTGCCAGCAGCTCCCGGGGCCAGGGACGGTGGGAGACCCAGTACTTC. It is translated as CASSSRGQGRWETQYF.

This clonotype was seen at least ten times. The chain joins TRBV7-2 to TRBJ1-2; D is unresolved. CDR3 size: 16 residues. Germline V CDR1 and CDR2: SGHTA, FQGNSA. V dropped 1 base and J dropped 0 bases, with 12 bases sitting between them. CDR3: CASSLELARANYGYTF. Here the CDR3 DNA reads TGTGCCAGCAGCTTAGAACTCGCACGAGCTAACTATGGCTACACCTTC. Variable domain in full (rest from reference TRBV7-2 and TRBJ1-2): GAGVSQSPSNKVTEKGKDVELRCDPISGHTALYWYRQSLGQGLEFLIYFQGNSAPDKSGLPSDRFSAERTGGSVSTLTIQRTQQEDSAVYLCASSLELARANYGYTFGSGTRLTVV.

CDR3: CASSTVRLRGETDTQYF. The CDR3 DNA reads as TGTGCCAGCAGCACCGTCCGCCTCAGGGGGGAAACAGATACGCAGTATTTT. The J gene is TRBJ2-3, the V gene TRBV6-1; weak D call: TRBD1 (7 bases). The CDR3 loop spans 17 amino acids. Trimming removed 6 bases from V and 3 bases from J, with 22 bases in between. Germline V CDR1 and CDR2: MNHNS, SASEGT.

This clonotype has more than one count but fewer than ten. The chain employs TRBV4-1 and TRBJ2-7; D may be TRBD1 (5 bases). Germline assignment: CDR1 MGHRA and CDR2 YSYEKL. The CDR3 length is 13 residues. Between the trimmed V and J ends, which lost 1 base and 10 bases, there was a span of 14 bases. DNA for the CDR3: TGCGCCAGCAGCCAAGGGGAAGGGGCTGGTCAGTACTTC. Its translation: CASSQGEGAGQYF.

The J gene is TRBJ2-5, the V gene TRBV12-3 or TRBV12-4, with D uncertain. Trimming took 4 bases from V and 5 from J, leaving 11 bases between them. The CDR3 covers 13 residues. CDR3 in DNA: TGTGCCAGCAGTTCCCCGGAACGGGAGACCCAGTACTTC. Translation: CASSSPERETQYF.

The CDR3 coding sequence is TGTGCCAGCAGCCTGAACCGGGGCAACGAGCAGTACTTC. Protein product: CASSLNRGNEQYF. The rearrangement links TRBV7-2 to TRBJ2-7; D could derive from TRBD1 or TRBD2 (5 bases each). Per germline, CDR1 SGHTA and CDR2 FQGNSA. The ends were cut back, 5 bases at V and 5 bases at J, with 13 bases in the middle. CDR3 length equals 13 residues.

By sample fraction, this clonotype is medium-sized. The chain uses TRBV4-1 and TRBJ2-4; the match to TRBD1 covers 7 bases. Looked up from germline, CDR1 is MGHRA and CDR2 is YSYEKL. The CDR3 extends over 15 amino acids. The J segment lost 5 bases and the V segment lost 3 bases, leaving 7 bases of the junction unmatched. The CDR3 region has the DNA TGCGCCAGCAGCCACGTCACGGGACAGCAAAACATTCAGTACTTC. It translates to CASSHVTGQQNIQYF.

The CDR3 loop is CASSLRQGLEQYF. For the CDR3, the DNA is TGTGCCAGCAGCTTAAGGCAAGGGCTCGAGCAGTACTTC. V usage is TRBV7-7 and J usage is TRBJ2-7, with D unresolved. V lost 2 bases, J lost 6 bases, and 11 bases lay in between. The CDR3 has 13 amino acids. Germline CDR1 is SSHAT and CDR2 is FNYEAQ (reference sequence).

Only a few counts were recorded for this clonotype. The genes are TRBV7-9 and TRBJ1-2, with D possibly being TRBD1 (6 bases). Germline lookup yields CDR1 SEHNR and CDR2 FQNEAQ (reference sequence). The CDR3 totals 16 residues. Trimming shortened V by 5 bases and J by 4 bases, and 20 bases separated the two germline ends. DNA of the CDR3: TGTGCCAGCAGCCCCGAGACCGGGGGGCTATTCTATGGCTACACCTTC. Amino acid sequence: CASSPETGGLFYGYTF.

This clonotype was seen a handful of times. V gene TRBV7-2 combines with J gene TRBJ2-3; D is unresolved. This CDR3 is 15 amino acids long. The V end lost 1 base, the J end lost 5 bases, and 13 bases lay between the germline ends. Germline values: CDR1 SGHTA, CDR2 FQGNSA. CDR3 region: CASSLEGRKGDTQYF. In DNA, the CDR3 is TGTGCCAGCAGCTTAGAAGGACGGAAAGGAGATACGCAGTATTTT.

This clonotype occurred a few times. The genes are TRBV6-5 and TRBJ2-5, with TRBD1 as a possible D gene (6 bases). Germline lookup yields CDR1 MNHEY and CDR2 SVGAGI. This CDR3 has 14 amino acids. V was shortened by 5 bases and J by 4 bases, with 14 bases between the two germline ends. The DNA of the CDR3 is TGTGCCAGCAGTGAACAGGGTTTGGGAGAGACCCAGTACTTC. As protein: CASSEQGLGETQYF.

This clonotype came up many times. The chain joins TRBV7-9 to TRBJ1-2; 7 bases fit TRBD1. The CDR3 totals 16 residues. J lost 3 bases, V lost 5 bases, and 12 bases had no gene match. CDR1 and CDR2 from the germline V gene are SEHNR and FQNEAQ (reference sequence). CDR3 nucleotides: TGTGCCAGCAGCATTCCAGCATCCGGGACAGACTATGGCTACACCTTC. This translates into CASSIPASGTDYGYTF.

The chain carries TRBV6-2 or TRBV6-3 and TRBJ2-5; D perhaps matches TRBD2 (6 bases). Germline assignment: CDR1 MNHEY and CDR2 SVGEGT. This CDR3 spans 16 amino acids. V was pared by 3 bases and J by 2 bases, with 16 bases between. The CDR3 loop is CASSYFGGPAQETQYF. The CDR3 region has the DNA TGTGCCAGCAGTTATTTCGGGGGACCGGCGCAAGAGACCCAGTACTTC.

This clonotype was observed a handful of times. The chain carries TRBV4-2 and TRBJ1-5; the D gene is possibly TRBD1 (5 bases). V lost 3 bases and J lost 7, with 16 bases in between. The CDR3 has 15 amino acids. In germline, CDR1 is LGHNA, CDR2 YNFKEQ. As DNA, the CDR3 is TGTGCCAGCAGCCACGCAGAGGGGCCGGGACAGCCCCAGCATTTT. As protein: CASSHAEGPGQPQHF.

This clonotype was picked up a small number of times. V is TRBV19 and J is TRBJ2-1; tentatively, D is TRBD1 or TRBD2 (5 bases each). CDR1 LNHDA and CDR2 SQIVND come from the germline V gene (reference sequence). The CDR3 totals 14 residues. Trimming cost V 3 bases and J 4 bases, with 10 bases left between them. DNA of the CDR3: TGTGCCAGTAGTATGGGGGTTAGATACAATGAGCAGTTCTTC. Its translation is CASSMGVRYNEQFF.

This clonotype has a handful of counts. V usage is TRBV6-2 or TRBV6-3 and J usage is TRBJ1-5, with TRBD1 as a possible D gene (6 bases). Germline V gene lookup returns CDR1 MNHEY and CDR2 SVGEGT. The CDR3 length is 15 residues. V was trimmed by 6 bases and J by 3 bases, leaving 15 bases between them. The CDR3 reads CASRGQPLYNQPQHF. In DNA form, the CDR3 reads TGTGCCAGCAGAGGACAGCCCCTTTACAATCAGCCCCAGCATTTT.

This chain joins TRBV7-9 and TRBJ2-6; D is undetermined. This CDR3 region has 18 residues. Germline CDR1 and CDR2: SEHNR and FQNEAQ (reference sequence). V lost 5 bases and J lost 0, with 17 bases in between. The CDR3 reads CASSRRFNRSSGANVLTF. CDR3 DNA sequence: TGTGCCAGCAGCCGCAGGTTCAACCGCAGCTCTGGGGCCAACGTCCTGACTTTC.

V is TRBV10-3 and J is TRBJ1-4, with a possible D match to TRBD1 (5 bases). There are 15 residues in the CDR3. Germline CDR1 and CDR2: ENHRY and SYGVKD. Trimming took off 3 bases at V and 0 bases at J, with 8 bases between the two ends. The CDR3 sequence: CAISETGATNEKLFF. The CDR3, as DNA: TGTGCCATCAGTGAAACAGGTGCAACTAATGAAAAACTGTTTTTT.

The table lists this clonotype with a few counts. The chain employs TRBV5-5 and TRBJ2-1; the D gene is possibly TRBD2 (5 bases). The germline CDR1 and CDR2 sequences are SGHKS and YYEKEE (reference sequence). The CDR3 covers 15 residues. Trimming took 0 bases from V and 9 from J, leaving 16 bases between them. CDR3 loop: CASSLGDQALGEQFF. DNA for the CDR3: TGTGCCAGCAGCTTGGGGGATCAGGCACTAGGTGAGCAGTTCTTC. Complete variable domain (other parts from reference TRBV5-5 and TRBJ2-1): DAGVTQSPTHLIKTRGQQVTLRCSPISGHKSVSWYQQVLGQGPQFIFQYYEKEERGRGNFPDRFSARQFPNYSSELNVNALLLGDSALYLCASSLGDQALGEQFFGPGTRLTVL.

V usage is TRBV12-3 or TRBV12-4 and J usage is TRBJ2-3; 8 bases map to TRBD2. CDR3 size: 15 residues. V dropped 6 bases and J dropped 1; count of bases not matched to a gene: 6. CDR3 coding DNA: TGTGCCAGCAGCGGGGGGGCGATGGGCACAGATACGCAGTATTTT. The encoded protein is CASSGGAMGTDTQYF.